This TCR beta chain was recorded in a study of CD8 T cells in ankylosing spondylitis. General study findings and limits: Matched synovial fluid from ankylosing spondylitis patients was reported to be enriched for disease-linked clones. Certain motif variants had earlier been reported in reactive arthritis synovial fluid and blood. Among TCR beta sequences, a motif of under 10 highly homologous variants appeared characteristic of ankylosing spondylitis blood.

Trimming stripped 1 base from V and 4 bases from J, with 11 bases between. Germline CDR1 reads SGHRS; CDR2 reads YFSETQ. CDR3 size: 14 residues. This clonotype was seen more than once but under ten times. The antigen remains unidentified. Quantitative 5'-RACE with molecular barcodes produced the TCR beta libraries. TCRdb called the 5' RACE reads again in MiXCR, with one record for every CDR3 protein. This sample has about 840,000 distinct CDR3 sequences, with 12% found just once. The TCR was taken from a male donor with ankylosing spondylitis. The sample was blood, either unsorted or a sorted T cell fraction (not recorded which). This chain joins TRBV5-1 and TRBJ1-2; no firm D call. CDR3 in amino acids: CASSLYSGGYGYTF. CDR3 DNA sequence: TGCGCCAGCAGCTTGTATTCAGGAGGCTATGGCTACACCTTC.